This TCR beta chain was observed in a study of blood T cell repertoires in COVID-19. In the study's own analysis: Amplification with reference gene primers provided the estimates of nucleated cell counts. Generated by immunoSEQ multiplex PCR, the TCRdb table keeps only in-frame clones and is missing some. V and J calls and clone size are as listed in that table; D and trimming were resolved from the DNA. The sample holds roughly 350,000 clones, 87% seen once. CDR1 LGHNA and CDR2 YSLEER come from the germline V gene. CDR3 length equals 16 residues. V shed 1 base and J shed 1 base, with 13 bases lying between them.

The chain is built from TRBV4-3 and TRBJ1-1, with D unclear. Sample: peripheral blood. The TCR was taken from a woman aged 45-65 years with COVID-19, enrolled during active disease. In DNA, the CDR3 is TGCGCCAGCAGCCAAGGGGCTTACAGCCCGAACACTGAAGCTTTCTTT. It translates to CASSQGAYSPNTEAFF.